This T cell receptor beta chain was recorded in a study of PD-1 blockade in mismatch repair-deficient tumors. Study at large: Enrolled about 2013-2016, patients had progressing, pretreated mismatch repair-deficient cancers of about a dozen types.

The repertoire was sequenced with immunoSEQ multiplex PCR; TCRdb's copy has only in-frame clones and lacks some. Among about 110,000 clones listed, about 80% were seen once. Points on this clone: The antigen is undetermined.

CDR3 size: 15 residues. Germline values: CDR1 MNHNS, CDR2 SASEGT. The trim removed 3 bases at V and 1 base at J, leaving 0 bases unmatched. Study-level findings and limits: Tumor-resident clones, often undetectable pretreatment in blood, expanded then contracted after pembrolizumab.

Every patient had mismatch repair deficiency by PCR or immunohistochemistry. TCRs were sequenced from a few patients responding to pembrolizumab. V is TRBV6-1 and J is TRBJ2-1; 10 bases align to TRBD2. Source: peripheral blood, taken just over 59 weeks after starting pembrolizumab. The sequence was obtained from an adult with mismatch repair-deficient cancer. CDR3 sequence: CASSEGLASYNEQFF. For the CDR3, the DNA is TGTGCCAGCAGTGAGGGACTAGCGTCCTACAATGAGCAGTTCTTC.